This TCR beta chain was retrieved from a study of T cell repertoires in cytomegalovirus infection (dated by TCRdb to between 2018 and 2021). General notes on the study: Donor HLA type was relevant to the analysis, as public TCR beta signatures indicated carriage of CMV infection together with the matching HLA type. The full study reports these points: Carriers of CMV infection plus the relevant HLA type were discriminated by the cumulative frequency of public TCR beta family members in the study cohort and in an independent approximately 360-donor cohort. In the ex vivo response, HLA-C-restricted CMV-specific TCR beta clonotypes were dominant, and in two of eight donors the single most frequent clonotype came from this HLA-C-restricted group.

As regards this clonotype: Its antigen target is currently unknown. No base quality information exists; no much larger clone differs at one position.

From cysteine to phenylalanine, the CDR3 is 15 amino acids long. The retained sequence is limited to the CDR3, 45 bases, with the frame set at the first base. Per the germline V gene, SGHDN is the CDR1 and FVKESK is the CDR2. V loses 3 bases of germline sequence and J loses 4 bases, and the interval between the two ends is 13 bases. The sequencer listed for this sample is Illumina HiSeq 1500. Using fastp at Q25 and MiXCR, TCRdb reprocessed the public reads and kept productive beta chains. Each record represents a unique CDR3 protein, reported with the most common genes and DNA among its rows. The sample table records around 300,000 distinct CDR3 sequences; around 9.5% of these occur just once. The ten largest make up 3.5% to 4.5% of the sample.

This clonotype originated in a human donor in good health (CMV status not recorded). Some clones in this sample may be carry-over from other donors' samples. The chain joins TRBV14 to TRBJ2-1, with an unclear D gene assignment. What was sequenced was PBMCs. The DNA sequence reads TGTGCCAGCAGCCAGGAAGAGTGGCGTTACAATGAGCAGTTCTTC. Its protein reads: CASSQEEWRYNEQFF. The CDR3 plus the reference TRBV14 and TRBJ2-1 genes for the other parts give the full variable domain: EAGVTQFPSHSVIEKGQTVTLRCDPISGHDNLYWYRRVMGKEIKFLLHFVKESKQDESGMPNNRFLAERTGGTYSTLKVQPAELEDSGVYFCASSQEEWRYNEQFFGPGTRLTVL.